This entry lists 28 T cell receptor beta chains sequenced from one sample in a study of shared T cell receptors in the human thymus. Sequencing used immunoSEQ multiplex PCR; TCRdb keeps in-frame clones, though not all of them. This table holds just under 550,000 clones, around 78% found once. The same specimen was also included in a second study, on human thymus T cells.

Sequencing was carried out using thymocytes. These receptors were collected from a boy younger than two with a congenital heart defect.

This clone was detected a few times. This chain links TRBV19 with TRBJ2-7, with D possibly matching TRBD2 (6 bases). The CDR3 consists of 13 residues. Germline V CDR1 and CDR2: LNHDA, SQIVND (reference sequence). Trimming took 5 bases from V and 2 from J, leaving 10 bases between them. CDR3 bases: TGTGCCAGTAGTTCTCGGGGGACCTACGAGCAGTACTTC. Amino acid sequence: CASSSRGTYEQYF.

This clone was recorded a few times. This chain connects TRBV28 to TRBJ1-1, with D possibly matching TRBD1 (5 bases). Trimming took off 3 bases at V and 8 bases at J, with 10 bases between the two ends. CDR3 length: 12 residues. Looked up from germline, CDR1 is MDHEN and CDR2 is SYDVKM. The DNA for the CDR3 is TGTGCCAGCAGTTTGGGGGGTATCGAAGCTTTCTTT. It specifies CASSLGGIEAFF.

J is TRBJ2-7 and V is TRBV4-2, with a tentative D call TRBD1 (6 bases). Germline-derived CDR1 and CDR2 are LGHNA and YNFKEQ. The CDR3 is made up of 17 amino acids. Trimming shortened V by 1 base and J by 3 bases, and 19 bases separated the two germline ends. For the CDR3, the DNA is TGTGCCAGCAGCCAAGGCCCCGGGGTCCTAGGGGGCTACGAGCAGTACTTC. Translation gives CASSQGPGVLGGYEQYF.

The chain is built from TRBV27 and TRBJ2-3; 8 nucleotides match TRBD1. With V trimmed by 7 bases and J by 8 bases, 26 bases remained unmatched. Looked up from germline, CDR1 is MNHEY and CDR2 is SMNVEV (reference sequence). The CDR3 contains 19 residues. The DNA for the CDR3 is TGTGCCAGCACCCCCCGAGGGGACAGGTGGTTGGTGGGAGAAAGTACGCAGTATTTT. This sequence encodes CASTPRGDRWLVGESTQYF.

The chain combines TRBV2 with TRBJ1-5; no clear D. The V gene lost 6 bases and the J gene lost 9 bases, with 9 bases spanning the gap. The CDR3 contains 11 residues. CDR1 and CDR2 (germline): SNHLY, FYNNEI. CDR3 amino acids: CASRADRPQHF. The CDR3 nucleotides are TGTGCCAGCAGGGCAGATCGGCCCCAGCATTTT.

The rearrangement uses TRBV2 and TRBJ1-3; 7 bases are a match to TRBD1. The trim removed 7 bases at V and 3 bases at J, leaving 9 bases unmatched. CDR1 and CDR2 (germline): SNHLY, FYNNEI. This CDR3 is built from 15 residues. In DNA form, the CDR3 reads TGTGCCAGCAACCTTGAGAGGGGGCGTGGAAACACCATATATTTT. Translated: CASNLERGRGNTIYF.

The V gene is TRBV6-6, the J gene TRBJ1-4; tentative D call: TRBD1 (5 bases). Germline lookup yields CDR1 MNHNY and CDR2 SVGAGI (reference sequence). The CDR3 has 13 amino acids. Trimming took 8 bases from V and 5 from J, leaving 12 bases between them. In nucleotides, the CDR3 is TGTGCCAGCTACGGACAAATAAATGAAAAACTGTTTTTT. It is translated as CASYGQINEKLFF.

This clone was found once. The rearrangement uses TRBV27 and TRBJ1-2; D remains unclear. Per germline, CDR1 MNHEY and CDR2 SMNVEV (reference sequence). V lost 5 bases and J 3 bases, leaving 10 bases between the germline ends. The CDR3 is 13 amino acids. The CDR3 spells CASSPPGHYGYTF. The CDR3 region has the DNA TGTGCCAGCAGTCCCCCAGGCCACTATGGCTACACCTTC.

The rearrangement uses TRBV2 and TRBJ2-6; a possible D gene is TRBD2 (5 bases). CDR1 SNHLY and CDR2 FYNNEI come from the germline V gene. The CDR3 consists of 14 residues. Trimming shortened V by 6 bases and J by 0 bases, and 6 bases separated the two germline ends. The DNA of the CDR3 is TGTGCCAGCAGCCGGGACTCTGGGGCCAACGTCCTGACTTTC. Residues: CASSRDSGANVLTF.

The rearrangement joins TRBV10-3 to TRBJ2-7, with TRBD1 as a possible D gene (6 bases). Germline CDR1 and CDR2: ENHRY and SYGVKD. Trimming stripped 3 bases from V and 2 bases from J, with 14 bases between. The CDR3 consists of 15 residues. The CDR3 coding sequence is TGTGCCATCAGTGATGGGGCAGGGGATCCCTACGAGCAGTACTTC. This sequence encodes CAISDGAGDPYEQYF.

The chain has TRBV6-5 and TRBJ1-2; possibly TRBD1 for D (5 bases). The CDR3 is 11 amino acids. CDR1 is MNHEY, CDR2 SVGAGI, per germline. V lost 11 bases to trimming and J lost 1 base, with 8 bases between them. CDR3 amino acids: CAVQVNYGYTF. The CDR3 coding sequence is TGTGCCGTACAGGTTAACTATGGCTACACCTTC.

This clone was observed once. J is TRBJ2-2 and V is TRBV7-9; 8 nucleotides align to TRBD1. The V segment lost 1 base and the J segment 0 bases; nucleotides outside the gene matches: 7. The CDR3 is 18 residues long. Germline-derived CDR1 and CDR2 are SEHNR and FQNEAQ (reference sequence). In DNA form, the CDR3 reads TGTGCCAGCAGCTTAGACATTGCGGACAGGGCGAACACCGGGGAGCTGTTTTTT. It encodes CASSLDIADRANTGELFF.

The chain carries TRBV6-6 and TRBJ2-3, with 12 bases fitting TRBD2. V lost 2 bases and J lost 6; bases outside the gene matches: 6. Per the germline V gene, CDR1 is MNHNY and CDR2 is SVGAGI (reference sequence). There are 16 residues in the CDR3. CDR3: CASSYLAGGGLDTQYF. CDR3 in DNA: TGTGCCAGCAGTTACCTAGCGGGAGGGGGCTTGGATACGCAGTATTTT.

This clone was found once. The J gene is TRBJ2-2, the V gene TRBV6-5, with 7 bases fitting TRBD2. Germline trimming cut 2 bases from V and 4 bases from J; bases unmatched to any gene: 7. CDR1 is MNHEY, CDR2 SVGAGI, per germline. This CDR3 has 16 amino acids. The CDR3 DNA reads TGTGCCAGCAGTTACGAGGGAGGGCCCGGCACCGGGGAGCTGTTTTTT. This gives the protein CASSYEGGPGTGELFF.

The J gene is TRBJ1-3, the V gene TRBV12-5; no clear D. Trimming removed 1 base from V and 2 bases from J, with 12 bases in between. Looked up from germline, CDR1 is LGHNT and CDR2 is FRNRAP. The CDR3 contains 16 residues. CDR3 nucleotide sequence: TGTGCTAGTGGTTTGGGGAGATGGAGAACTGGAAACACCATATATTTT. Encoded protein: CASGLGRWRTGNTIYF.

The rearrangement joins TRBV19 to TRBJ2-7, with 8 bases that match TRBD2. The CDR3 is 17 amino acids. V shed 9 bases, J shed 5 bases, and the junction held 21 bases outside the gene matches. From germline, CDR1 is LNHDA and CDR2 SQIVND (reference sequence). The CDR3 region has the DNA TGTGCCAGCAGAGTGGCAGCGGGAGTAGGTTCCGTCCACGAGCAGTACTTC. Protein: CASRVAAGVGSVHEQYF.

The chain has TRBV6-1 and TRBJ1-2; TRBD1 matches 11 bases. Germline CDR1 is MNHNS and CDR2 is SASEGT. The length of the CDR3 is 14 residues. Trimming took 4 bases from V and 8 from J; bases not matched to a gene: 6. The CDR3 loop reads CASSADRGLGGYTF. The CDR3 DNA follows: TGTGCCAGCAGTGCGGACAGGGGGCTAGGGGGCTACACCTTC.

This chain joins TRBV30 and TRBJ2-1; D perhaps matches TRBD2 (6 bases). Germline V CDR1 and CDR2: GTSNPN, SVGIG (reference sequence). The CDR3 length is 16 residues. With 3 bases removed from V and 7 bases from J, the gap between germline ends came to 22 bases. CDR3 in DNA: TGTGCCTGGAGCCTCGTCGGGGGTCAGGAGGGGAATGAGCAGTTCTTC. This codes for CAWSLVGGQEGNEQFF.

The J gene is TRBJ2-7, the V gene TRBV13; 13 bases agree with TRBD2. This CDR3 comprises 15 residues. Losses at the gene ends were 2 bases for V and 4 bases for J; bases not matched to a gene: 2. The germline V gene encodes CDR1 PRHDT and CDR2 FYEKMQ (reference sequence). The CDR3 loop is CASSLTGLAGYEQYF. The CDR3 nucleotides read TGTGCCAGCAGCTTAACGGGACTAGCGGGATACGAGCAGTACTTC.

This rearrangement joins TRBV9 to TRBJ2-1; 8 bases agree with TRBD2. J lost 4 bases, V lost 5 bases, and 8 bases had no gene match. The CDR3 covers 15 residues. In germline, CDR1 is SGDLS, CDR2 YYNGEE. The chain's CDR3 is CASSRSGKGYNEQFF. In DNA, the CDR3 is TGTGCCAGCAGTCGTAGCGGGAAAGGGTACAATGAGCAGTTCTTC.

The CDR3 coding sequence is TGTGCCAGCCAGGGAAGTTCACAAGAGACCCAGTACTTC. Its protein is CASQGSSQETQYF. This sequence joins TRBV5-6 and TRBJ2-5, with a weak D call TRBD1 (5 bases). V was shortened by 7 bases and J by 2 bases, with 12 bases between the two germline ends. The CDR3 is 13 residues long. CDR1 is SGHDT and CDR2 is YYEEEE in the germline V gene.

In DNA form, the CDR3 reads TGTGCCAGCAGCCCGAGGGGAGGGATTGTTCCCATCAACTACGAGCAGTACTTC. This translates into CASSPRGGIVPINYEQYF. The chain is built from TRBV2 and TRBJ2-7; 7 bases fit TRBD2. CDR1 is SNHLY and CDR2 is FYNNEI in the germline V gene. The CDR3 spans 18 residues. J gave up 3 bases and V 6 bases, and 20 bases lay outside the gene matches.

This clone was recorded a few times. The rearrangement links TRBV27 to TRBJ2-1, with D maybe TRBD2 (6 bases). The CDR3 sequence is 15 residues long. V lost 3 bases and J 1 base, leaving 10 bases between the germline ends. The germline gives CDR1 MNHEY, CDR2 SMNVEV (reference sequence). CDR3 loop: CASSFSGSSYNEQFF. CDR3 bases: TGTGCCAGCAGTTTCTCCGGGAGTTCCTACAATGAGCAGTTCTTC.

The sample holds one count of this clone. J is TRBJ1-4 and V is TRBV28; TRBD1 matches 11 bases. CDR1 is MDHEN, CDR2 SYDVKM, per germline. V lost 6 bases, J lost 3 bases, and 15 bases stayed unmatched. This CDR3 is 19 amino acids long. CDR3 residues: CASSPTGQGAARSNEKLFF. The DNA of the CDR3 is TGTGCCAGCAGCCCAACCGGACAGGGGGCAGCGCGGTCTAATGAAAAACTGTTTTTT.

This chain joins TRBV10-3 and TRBJ2-1; 11 bases agree with TRBD2. V lost 11 bases to trimming and J lost 5 bases; unmatched junction nucleotides: 11. Per the germline V gene, CDR1 is ENHRY and CDR2 is SYGVKD. The CDR3 is 15 residues long. CDR3 in DNA: TGTGCCTCCAAACGGAGACTAGCGGGACACAATGAGCAGTTCTTC. As protein: CASKRRLAGHNEQFF.

This clone appeared a few times. The rearrangement joins TRBV4-3 to TRBJ2-7, with TRBD2 matching 10 bases. CDR1 is LGHNA and CDR2 is YSLEER in the germline V gene. J gave up 0 bases and V 0 bases, and 8 bases lay outside the gene matches. The CDR3 is 18 amino acids. Here the CDR3 DNA reads TGCGCCAGCAGCCAAGAGGCTCTAGCGGGAGTAGTCTCCTACGAGCAGTACTTC. Protein product: CASSQEALAGVVSYEQYF.

This clone was seen more than once but under ten times. The chain couples TRBV7-9 to TRBJ2-1; 7 bases map to TRBD2. J was trimmed by 4 bases and V by 4 bases; bases with no gene match: 7. The CDR3 totals 15 residues. Germline CDR1 SEHNR, CDR2 FQNEAQ (reference sequence). The CDR3 reads CASSSLRSGYNEQFF. The CDR3 bases are TGTGCCAGCAGCTCATTACGTAGCGGGTACAATGAGCAGTTCTTC.

This chain connects TRBV7-2 to TRBJ2-7; 7 nucleotides align to TRBD2. The CDR3 extends over 14 amino acids. CDR1 and CDR2 from the germline V gene are SGHTA and FQGNSA. The J segment lost 0 bases and the V segment lost 5 bases, leaving 4 bases of the junction unmatched. This CDR3 is CASSTGLDSYEQYF. CDR3 coding DNA: TGTGCCAGCAGCACTGGACTAGACTCCTACGAGCAGTACTTC. The complete variable domain, with remaining parts taken from reference TRBV7-2 and TRBJ2-7, reads GAGVSQSPSNKVTEKGKDVELRCDPISGHTALYWYRQSLGQGLEFLIYFQGNSAPDKSGLPSDRFSAERTGGSVSTLTIQRTQQEDSAVYLCASSTGLDSYEQYFGPGTRLTVT.